The clone carrying this T cell receptor (beta chain) was observed many times. Antigen unknown. No progression to ophthalmopathy during 18 months of follow-up defined stable disease. The diagnoses drew upon clinical symptoms, serum thyroxine and TRAb, thyroid ultrasound and orbital computed tomography. Using RNA transcripts as the source, TCR beta CDR3 regions were amplified. Researchers ran a first-round RT-PCR on the TCR CDR3 using the HTBI primer set. TCRdb independently ran MiXCR on the multiplex PCR reads; one entry per CDR3 protein. The sample records 500,000 to 650,000 distinct CDR3 sequences, 14% being singletons. This specimen comes from a study of T cells in Graves' hyperthyroidism and ophthalmopathy. The germline CDR1 and CDR2 sequences are SGHRS and YFSETQ. The CDR3 is made up of 13 amino acids. V lost 4 bases and J lost 5, with 12 bases in between. Study results and limitations: In blood, most of the thyroid clonotypes expanded above 0.001 were also present.

Specimen: blood. The clonotype originates from a woman between 40 and 50 years old with Graves' hyperthyroidism. The chain couples TRBV5-1 to TRBJ1-1; D unclear. CDR3 amino acids: CASSRLVGTEAFF. CDR3 bases: TGCGCCAGCAGCCGTCTTGTAGGGACTGAAGCTTTCTTT.